These 14 T cell receptor beta chains originate from one sample sequenced in a study of blood T cell repertoires in COVID-19. Profiled with immunoSEQ multiplex PCR; TCRdb holds only in-frame clones, not every one. This sample yields approximately 120,000 clones, of which 85% to 90% are seen a single time; around 3.2% belongs to the top ten. The specimen sequenced was peripheral blood. All receptors come from a woman of 80 years or more with COVID-19, enrolled during active disease.

The V gene is TRBV12-3 or TRBV12-4, the J gene TRBJ2-3, with D possibly TRBD2 on 5 matching bases. The CDR3 extends over 13 amino acids. V lost 6 bases to trimming and J lost 2 bases, with 9 bases between them. The CDR3 sequence: CASSQRDTDTQYF. CDR3 DNA sequence: TGTGCCAGCAGCCAACGGGACACAGATACGCAGTATTTT.

J is TRBJ2-3 and V is TRBV4-3, with a weak D call TRBD2 (5 bases). The CDR3 has 15 amino acids. V lost 6 bases to trimming and J lost 1 base, with 14 bases between them. Germline V CDR1 and CDR2: LGHNA, YSLEER. This CDR3 is CASSNRNGGTDTQYF. CDR3 DNA sequence: TGCGCCAGCAGTAATCGAAACGGGGGCACAGATACGCAGTATTTT.

The genes are TRBV7-2 and TRBJ2-5, with 15 bases matching TRBD2. The CDR3 consists of 17 residues. In germline, CDR1 is SGHTA, CDR2 FQGNSA. J gave up 5 bases and V 4 bases, and 8 bases lay outside the gene matches. The CDR3 loop reads CASSSGLAGGKGETQYF. The DNA of the CDR3 is TGTGCCAGCAGCTCCGGACTAGCGGGAGGGAAAGGGGAGACCCAGTACTTC.

This chain connects TRBV7-3 to TRBJ1-1, with 12 bases aligning to TRBD1. From germline, CDR1 is SGHTA and CDR2 FQGTGA. The CDR3 spans 15 residues. V lost 5 bases to trimming and J lost 8 bases; unmatched junction nucleotides: 9. DNA for the CDR3: TGTGCCAGCAGCCCCGGGACAGGGGGCGCCGGGGAAGCTTTCTTT. Translating it yields CASSPGTGGAGEAFF.

J is TRBJ2-2 and V is TRBV19, with 7 positions matching TRBD1. The CDR3 contains 17 residues. J was trimmed by 6 bases and V by 0 bases; bases with no gene match: 10. Per the germline V gene, CDR1 is LNHDA and CDR2 is SQIVND (reference sequence). The CDR3 bases are TGTGCCAGTAGTATAGATCAGAGGGGGCGCCGGGCCGGGGAGCTGTTTTTT. Amino acids: CASSIDQRGRRAGELFF.

V gene TRBV28 combines with J gene TRBJ2-7; 7 bases are a match to TRBD1. The CDR3 runs 13 residues. J lost 2 bases, V lost 10 bases, and 8 bases had no gene match. The germline V gene encodes CDR1 MDHEN and CDR2 SYDVKM. The CDR3 protein is CATLRQGTYEQYF. CDR3 DNA sequence: TGTGCCACCCTGAGACAGGGTACCTACGAGCAGTACTTC.

This clone was seen a single time. CDR3 residues: CAIKGTSDLNEQFF. CDR3 DNA: TGTGCCATCAAAGGGACTAGCGATCTCAATGAGCAGTTCTTC. The V and J genes are TRBV10-3 and TRBJ2-1, with 10 bases that match TRBD2. Germline V gives CDR1 ENHRY, CDR2 SYGVKD. After removal of 7 bases from V and 6 bases from J, the junction contained 6 bases not matched to a gene. There are 14 residues in the CDR3.

The rearrangement joins TRBV11-2 to TRBJ2-1; a possible D gene is TRBD2 (5 bases). V lost 0 bases and J 1 base, leaving 7 bases between the germline ends. The V gene's germline CDR1 is SGHAT and CDR2 FQNNGV. The CDR3 loop spans 15 amino acids. CDR3 sequence (DNA): TGTGCCAGCAGCTTAGATCGGGGATCCTACAATGAGCAGTTCTTC. This sequence encodes CASSLDRGSYNEQFF.

The J gene is TRBJ2-7, the V gene TRBV28; TRBD2 might be the D (5 bases). V was cut by 4 bases and J by 3 bases, with 19 bases left in between. Germline loops: CDR1 MDHEN, CDR2 SYDVKM. The CDR3 length is 16 residues. The CDR3 DNA reads TGTGCCAGCAGTTCCCATTCGGCGATGAGCGGCTACGAGCAGTACTTC. This translates into CASSSHSAMSGYEQYF.

The chain has TRBV6-5 and TRBJ1-1; TRBD1 agrees at 8 bases. CDR3 size: 10 residues. V was clipped by 7 bases and J by 11 bases; unmatched bases: 3. Germline V gene data show CDR1 as MNHEY and CDR2 as SVGAGI. DNA of the CDR3: TGTGCCAGCAATACAGGGGGGGCTTTCTTT. Its translation: CASNTGGAFF.

This clone is a singleton in its sample. The chain uses TRBV5-6 and TRBJ1-2; D ambiguous. This CDR3 has 12 residues. CDR1 is SGHDT, CDR2 YYEEEE, per germline. V lost 1 base to trimming and J lost 8 bases, with 9 bases between them. The CDR3 loop reads CASSLQVLGYTF. The CDR3 coding sequence is TGTGCCAGCAGCTTGCAGGTGTTGGGCTACACCTTC.

This clone was picked up one time. J is TRBJ1-1 and V is TRBV27; D call uncertain. CDR1 is MNHEY and CDR2 is SMNVEV in the germline V gene (reference sequence). This CDR3 spans 14 amino acids. V dropped 2 bases and J dropped 0 bases, with 7 bases sitting between them. CDR3 in amino acids: CASSLGLLNTEAFF. CDR3 sequence (DNA): TGTGCCAGCAGTTTAGGACTTCTGAACACTGAAGCTTTCTTT.

This chain uses TRBV19 with TRBJ2-3, with TRBD2 matching 10 bases. In germline, CDR1 is LNHDA, CDR2 SQIVND (reference sequence). This CDR3 is 16 amino acids long. Trimming removed 7 bases from V and 2 bases from J; junction bases left unmatched: 9. CDR3 DNA: TGTGCCAGTAAAGATAGCGGGAGGAAAAACACAGATACGCAGTATTTT. This codes for CASKDSGRKNTDTQYF.

The V and J genes are TRBV29-1 and TRBJ1-1; 9 nucleotides align to TRBD1. Trimming cost V 6 bases and J 5 bases; bases outside gene matches: 7. The length of the CDR3 is 13 residues. Per germline, CDR1 SQVTM and CDR2 ANQGSEA. For the CDR3, the DNA is TGCAGCGTGTACAGGGGGCGCGTGACTGAAGCTTTCTTT. Its protein is CSVYRGRVTEAFF.